These T cell receptor beta chains were read from a single sample in a study of cytomegalovirus exposure and HLA in healthy donors. Data came from immunoSEQ multiplex PCR; TCRdb stores just in-frame clones and leaves some out. The sample lists 200,000 to 300,000 clones, 70% to 90% occurring once. Material for sequencing was PBMCs. These receptors were taken from a woman in her thirties or forties in good health and CMV-seropositive. The CDR3 runs from the conserved cysteine through the conserved F or W.

TRBV13,TRBJ2-1,CASSSGGGRIYNEQFF
TRBV5-4,TRBJ2-7,CASSLDMGDYEQYF
TRBV7-2,TRBJ2-1,CASSLLTGTSGDNEQFF
TRBV6-5,TRBJ1-1,CASYDTGITEAFF
TRBV28,TRBJ2-7,CASSGGFSYEQYF
TRBV5-1,TRBJ1-2,CASSRLDSSYGYTF
TRBV30,TRBJ2-3,CAWSVNGVTDTQYF
TRBV18,TRBJ2-7,CASLKVQGGIEQYF
TRBV28,TRBJ2-3,CASSVDRGRTDTQYF
TRBV18,TRBJ1-2,CASSLGQGIDGYTF
TRBV28,TRBJ1-2,CASSPFGVTGARGSGYTF
TRBV28,TRBJ2-6,CASNGAGSGANVLTF
TRBV28,TRBJ2-3,CASSLVGSTQYF
TRBV5-8,TRBJ1-4,CASSLDRDRGLATNEKLFF
TRBV7-7,TRBJ1-1,CASSLTWNTEAFF
TRBV9,TRBJ2-1,CASSVESGRKFF
TRBV6-5,TRBJ2-7,CASWGLASSYEQYF